A single sample is the source of the 5 T cell receptor beta chains below, sequenced in a study of cytomegalovirus exposure and HLA in healthy donors. The study ran its PCR with 60 Vbeta and 13 Jbeta primers. The table came from immunoSEQ multiplex PCR; TCRdb's copy has only in-frame clones and leaves some out. The sample lists almost 95,000 clones, approximately 70% occurring once. The sequencing sample was made of PBMCs. Every receptor here comes from a man in his forties or fifties in good health and CMV-seronegative.

This clone was detected a few times. The chain employs TRBV4-2 and TRBJ2-7; 8 bases line up with TRBD1. CDR3 length equals 15 residues. CDR1 LGHNA and CDR2 YNFKEQ come from the germline V gene. The junction had 5 bases not matched to a gene; V was cut back by 2 bases and J by 2 bases. In nucleotides, the CDR3 is TGTGCCAGCAGCCAAACCGGGACAGGACCCTACGAGCAGTACTTC. Its protein product is CASSQTGTGPYEQYF.

The rearrangement joins TRBV11-2 to TRBJ2-3, with 13 bases aligning to TRBD2. Trimming took 5 bases from V and 0 from J; bases not matched to a gene: 8. CDR1 SGHAT and CDR2 FQNNGV come from the germline V gene. The CDR3 is made up of 18 amino acids. CDR3 amino acids: CASSIRLAGGTSTDTQYF. The CDR3 DNA sequence: TGTGCCAGCAGCATTAGACTAGCGGGGGGCACTAGCACAGATACGCAGTATTTT.

The V gene is TRBV29-1, the J gene TRBJ2-1; tentative D call: TRBD1 (5 bases). This CDR3 has 13 residues. CDR1 SQVTM and CDR2 ANQGSEA come from the germline V gene. V lost 7 bases, J lost 3 bases, and 13 bases lay in between. The CDR3 DNA sequence: TGCAGCGCTGTAGGGGAAAACTACAATGAGCAGTTCTTC. Translation gives CSAVGENYNEQFF.

The CDR3 loop reads CASSRSGTNGGTGELFF. Written as DNA, the CDR3 is TGTGCCAGCAGCCGGTCCGGGACTAACGGGGGCACCGGGGAGCTGTTTTTT. The gene calls are TRBV7-2 and TRBJ2-2; the match to TRBD2 covers 7 bases. The CDR3 spans 17 residues. CDR1 is SGHTA and CDR2 is FQGNSA in the germline V gene. After removal of 5 bases from V and 4 bases from J, the junction contained 13 bases not matched to a gene.

As DNA, the CDR3 is TGTGCCAGCAGTGCTGACAGGTTAGGAGGTTCACCCCTCCACTTT. Encoded protein: CASSADRLGGSPLHF. The chain is built from TRBV25-1 and TRBJ1-6; D might be TRBD1 (6 bases). Deletions cut 4 bases from V and 9 bases from J, with 16 bases between. CDR1 is MGHDK and CDR2 is SYGVNS in the germline V gene. The CDR3 is 15 amino acids. Looking up the rest from reference TRBV25-1 and TRBJ1-6 gives the full variable domain: EADIYQTPRYLVIGTGKKITLECSQTMGHDKMYWYQQDPGMELHLIHYSYGVNSTEKGDLSSESTVSRIRTEHFPLTLESARPSHTSQYLCASSADRLGGSPLHFGNGTRLTVT.